This TCR beta chain stems from a study of spatial heterogeneity in lung cancer. Study results and limitations: Ubiquitous, expanded tumor-derived TCRs were more frequently observed in blood at resection than at follow-up.

The table lists this clonotype with a few counts. No antigen is known for it. Germline values: CDR1 SGHRS, CDR2 YFSETQ. The CDR3 runs 16 residues. Deletions cut 4 bases from V and 5 bases from J, with 18 bases between. Single TCR cDNA molecules each had their own unique molecular identifier. Each CDR3 protein is one row after TCRdb ran MiXCR on the 5' RACE reads. The table includes some 23,000 distinct CDR3 sequences, 5.5% to 8.5% detected once. Stated time point: sample taken at primary tumor resection. Frozen PBMC, nontumor lung or tumor provided whole RNA, which was sequenced unsorted. Donors were over 70 untreated early-stage non-small cell lung cancer patients.

This chain joins TRBV5-1 and TRBJ2-2, with TRBD2 as a possible D gene (6 bases). This material consisted of PBMCs, taken at surgery. This TCR was recovered from a male donor with early-stage non-small cell lung cancer. Here the CDR3 reads CASSPWDFPGTGELFF. The CDR3 DNA follows: TGCGCCAGCAGCCCCTGGGACTTTCCAGGGACCGGGGAGCTGTTTTTT. Full variable domain (remainder filled in from reference TRBV5-1 and TRBJ2-2): KAGVTQTPRYLIKTRGQQVTLSCSPISGHRSVSWYQQTPGQGLQFLFEYFSETQRNKGNFPGRFSGRQFSNSRSEMNVSTLELGDSALYLCASSPWDFPGTGELFFGEGSRLTVL.